The rows below give T cell receptor beta chains drawn from one sample of a study of blood T cell repertoires in COVID-19. Method: immunoSEQ multiplex PCR; TCRdb's copy keeps in-frame clones and lacks some. The table lists fewer than 250,000 clones, roughly 88% of them singletons, with roughly 15% in the top ten. Source material: PBMCs or T cells enriched from blood (not recorded which). The source is a woman between 50 and 59 years old with acute COVID-19. Both conserved end residues are part of each CDR3.

J gene | V gene | CDR3 protein
TRBJ2-6 | TRBV21-1 | CASSKGEWSGANVLTF
TRBJ2-5 | TRBV25-1 | CASSEYRGRETQYF
TRBJ2-6 | TRBV9 | CASSATGQGAGANVLTF
TRBJ2-1 | TRBV28 | CASSLGWGRNEQFF
TRBJ2-3 | TRBV7-6 | CASSLLIGSGSPDTQYF
TRBJ2-2 | TRBV19 | CASSRGGQIYTGELFF
TRBJ2-5 | TRBV1 | CTSRHKGIAGFQETQYF
TRBJ2-1 | TRBV19 | CASSFTSANEQFF
TRBJ1-5 | TRBV27 | CASRPDVGANDQPQHF
TRBJ1-1 | TRBV24-1 | CATRTGGDEAFF
TRBJ2-1 | TRBV10-3 | CAISDWREGTNEQFF
TRBJ2-7 | TRBV5-1 | CASSFLAGGPSEQYF
TRBJ2-1 | TRBV12-3/TRBV12-4 | CASSLGGVAVQFF